Included here is one T cell receptor beta chain sequence, with context. The antigen is undetermined. This sample was taken from a study of Ad26.COV2.S vaccination and SARS-CoV-2 variants. The overall study: Trial arm assignment for the donor was COV1001 Ad26.COV2.S.

Treatment described: 15 to 20 received Ad26.COV2.S at low or high dose, single or two shots; roughly 5 received placebo; per-sample allocation not given. Following the first vaccine or placebo injection, samples were taken on day 63. Within Boston, the person who donated was an adult of 18-55 years. Study-level results: Substantial post-vaccination breadth of spike-specific CD8+ and CD4+ T cell responses was reported. Spike-specific TCR breadth was greater after Ad26.COV2.S than placebo.

Profiled with immunoSEQ multiplex PCR; TCRdb holds only in-frame clones, not every one. The sample shows 440,000 or so clones, 90% of them seen only once. The germline V and J ends were trimmed by 5 bases and 5 bases, with 13 bases remaining between them. The CDR3 is 14 amino acids. Looked up from germline, CDR1 is MDHEN and CDR2 is SYDVKM. This TCR came from a person between 18 and 59 years old who received the Ad26.COV2.S COVID-19 vaccine or a placebo. The rearrangement joins TRBV28 to TRBJ1-5, with D perhaps matching TRBD1 (5 bases). Sample: peripheral blood, taken in a trial of Ad26.COV2.S vaccine versus placebo. The CDR3 region is CASSLSRDDQPQHF. The CDR3 DNA is TGTGCCAGCAGTCTAAGCAGGGACGATCAGCCCCAGCATTTT.